Listed here are 9 T cell receptor beta chains from one sample, sequenced in a study of yellow fever vaccine responses in identical twins. TCRdb processed the RT-PCR reads anew with MiXCR; each CDR3 protein has one entry. This sample has fewer than 35,000 distinct CDR3 sequences, with roughly 60% found just once. The sequencing used T cells from blood (PBMCs), unsorted or a sorted subset (not recorded which), collected before or after yellow fever vaccination (not recorded which). The source of these receptors is a woman aged 18-29 years who received the yellow fever vaccine.

The V call is TRBV21-1, the J call TRBJ1-2; TRBD1 is the table's D call, not checked against the DNA. TRBV21-1 is a pseudogene segment. This CDR3 is 16 amino acids long. The CDR3 nucleotides read TGTGCCAGCAGCAATCCAATAAAGACAGGGAACGGTGGCTACACCTTC. Its translation: CASSNPIKTGNGGYTF.

CDR3 in amino acids: CASSFGVGNEQFF. Written as DNA, the CDR3 is TGTGCCAGCAGCTTTGGGGTGGGCAATGAGCAGTTCTTC. This chain connects TRBV11-1 to TRBJ2-1, with unresolved D. Germline V CDR1 and CDR2: SGHAT, FQDESV (reference sequence). The CDR3 sequence is 13 residues long. V lost 3 bases and J lost 6, with 9 bases in between.

The gene calls are TRBV6-1 and TRBJ2-7; D unresolved. The length of the CDR3 is 13 residues. The germline V gene has CDR1 MNHNS and CDR2 SASEGT. V shed 6 bases and J shed 3 bases, with 12 bases lying between them. The CDR3 region has the DNA TGTGCCAGCAGGAAGACATTATTCTACGAGCAGTACTTC. Translated, it gives CASRKTLFYEQYF.

The chain combines TRBV18 with TRBJ2-7, with 7 bases that match TRBD1. Germline CDR1 KGHSH, CDR2 LQKENI. This CDR3 comprises 14 residues. J lost 3 bases, V lost 6 bases, and 8 bases had no gene match. CDR3 bases: TGTGCCAGCTCCCTTTCGGGACAGAACTACGAGCAGTACTTC. Protein product: CASSLSGQNYEQYF.

The CDR3 spells CASSLVSNAAPGQQFF. The DNA for the CDR3 is TGTGCCAGCAGCTTAGTTAGTAACGCCGCTCCGGGACAGCAGTTCTTC. The chain uses TRBV11-1 and TRBJ2-1, with D possibly being TRBD1 or TRBD2 (5 bases each). The V end was cut by 1 base, the J end by 11 bases, with 21 bases between. Looked up from germline, CDR1 is SGHAT and CDR2 is FQDESV (reference sequence). CDR3 size: 16 residues.

The sample holds a few counts of this clonotype. The rearrangement joins TRBV4-1 to TRBJ2-2, with 13 bases aligning to TRBD2. Germline assignment: CDR1 MGHRA and CDR2 YSYEKL. The CDR3 loop spans 16 amino acids. J was trimmed by 8 bases and V by 4 bases; bases with no gene match: 7. The CDR3 DNA reads TGCGCCAGCAGCCCCATACTAGCGGGAGGGCCAGGGGAGCTGTTTTTT. It specifies CASSPILAGGPGELFF.

The V call is TRBV11-3, the J call TRBJ2-3, with TRBD2 matching over 11 bases. Germline CDR1 SGHNT, CDR2 YENEEA. The CDR3 is 15 amino acids. The J segment lost 4 bases and the V segment lost 5 bases, leaving 5 bases of the junction unmatched. The CDR3, as DNA: TGTGCCAGCAGCGCCCAACTAGCGGGAGCAGATACGCAGTATTTT. This encodes CASSAQLAGADTQYF.

A few counts support this clonotype. The genes are TRBV7-9 and TRBJ2-1; D could derive from TRBD1 or TRBD2 (5 bases each). Trimming took off 3 bases at V and 9 bases at J, with 9 bases between the two ends. The CDR3 runs 12 residues. Germline lookup yields CDR1 SEHNR and CDR2 FQNEAQ (reference sequence). The CDR3 spells CASSLGPTEQFF. The CDR3 region has the DNA TGTGCCAGCAGCTTGGGACCCACTGAGCAGTTCTTC.

The chain combines TRBV5-4 with TRBJ2-3, with 10 bases matching TRBD2. After removal of 1 base from V and 0 bases from J, the junction contained 2 bases not matched to a gene. Germline CDR1 SGHNT, CDR2 YYREEE (reference sequence). The length of the CDR3 is 16 residues. This chain's CDR3 is CASSLKLAGSTDTQYF. CDR3 DNA sequence: TGTGCCAGCAGCTTGAAACTAGCGGGAAGCACAGATACGCAGTATTTT.